These 17 T cell receptor beta chains were sequenced from one sample in a study of identical twins listed by TCRdb under 2016. The library was prepared using 5' RACE. For sequencing, an Illumina HiSeq 2000 was employed. TCRdb ran its own pipeline on the public reads, namely fastp trimming at Q25 and MiXCR clone calling, and kept in-frame beta chains. Each record represents a unique CDR3 protein, reported with the most common genes and DNA among its rows. For this sample there are a few hundred thousand distinct CDR3 sequences; 5.5% to 7.5% appear just once. In total, the top ten clones hold more than 12% of the sample. These data were also reused for a study on T cells expressing NK-cell markers.

Sequencing input: CD8+ T cells sorted from blood. These receptor sequences come from a woman aged 18-29 years in good health.

The V gene is TRBV12-3 or TRBV12-4, the J gene TRBJ1-1; D unclear. Trimming cost V 3 bases and J 5 bases, with 10 bases left between them. This CDR3 contains 13 residues. CDR3 amino acids: CASSFGWDTEAFF. The CDR3 DNA reads TGTGCCAGCAGTTTCGGTTGGGATACTGAAGCTTTCTTT.

This clonotype has only a few counts. This chain connects TRBV6-1 to TRBJ2-1; tentatively, D is TRBD2 (6 bases). The CDR3 covers 12 residues. The germline V gene has CDR1 MNHNS and CDR2 SASEGT. V lost 8 bases, J lost 12 bases, and 17 bases lay in between. CDR3 region: CASEGGARGQFF. DNA of the CDR3: TGTGCCAGCGAAGGAGGGGCACGCGGGCAGTTCTTC.

In its sample, this clonotype was seen a few times. V is TRBV7-2 and J is TRBJ2-3, with TRBD2 identical over 14 bases. This CDR3 has 17 residues. Trimming cost V 6 bases and J 5 bases; bases outside gene matches: 10. CDR1 SGHTA and CDR2 FQGNSA come from the germline V gene. CDR3 bases: TGTGCCAGCAGGTCCCCGGGACTAGCGGGAGTGCGAGATACGCAGTATTTT. Protein sequence: CASRSPGLAGVRDTQYF.

This clonotype was picked up many times. This sequence joins TRBV10-3 and TRBJ1-5; tentatively, D is TRBD1 (6 bases). The length of the CDR3 is 16 residues. The V and J ends lost 2 bases and 0 bases respectively, with 11 bases between them. Germline V gene sequence: CDR1 ENHRY, CDR2 SYGVKD. The CDR3 DNA is TGTGCCATCAGTGAGGGACAGATATATAGCAATCAGCCCCAGCATTTT. The encoded protein is CAISEGQIYSNQPQHF.

CDR3 protein: CSVEGERYTEAFF. The DNA for the CDR3 is TGCAGCGTTGAAGGGGAAAGGTACACTGAAGCTTTCTTT. The V gene is TRBV29-1, the J gene TRBJ1-1; D ambiguous. The length of the CDR3 is 13 residues. Trimming shortened V by 1 base and J by 3 bases, and 9 bases separated the two germline ends. Germline CDR1 and CDR2: SQVTM and ANQGSEA.

This clonotype came up many times. The chain has TRBV10-3 and TRBJ2-7, with D maybe TRBD2 (6 bases). The CDR3 is 16 amino acids. Germline CDR1 ENHRY, CDR2 SYGVKD. V was clipped by 4 bases and J by 0 bases, with 16 bases between them. CDR3 nucleotide sequence: TGTGCCATCAGTGGCGGGGCAACAGATACCTCCTACGAGCAGTACTTC. This codes for CAISGGATDTSYEQYF.

The chain uses TRBV5-6 and TRBJ2-2; D is unresolved. V was clipped by 0 bases and J by 6 bases, with 9 bases between them. The CDR3 totals 14 residues. In germline, CDR1 is SGHDT, CDR2 YYEEEE. The CDR3 reads CASSLDQEAGELFF. The DNA of the CDR3 is TGTGCCAGCAGCTTGGACCAGGAAGCCGGGGAGCTGTTTTTT.

In nucleotides, the CDR3 is TGTGCCAGCAGGCTGAAGCGGAGGAATGAGCAGTTCTTC. It translates to CASRLKRRNEQFF. The chain joins TRBV7-9 to TRBJ2-1, with D possibly TRBD2 on 5 matching bases. Germline V gives CDR1 SEHNR, CDR2 FQNEAQ (reference sequence). Trimming took off 6 bases at V and 7 bases at J, with 13 bases between the two ends. This CDR3 comprises 13 residues.

The chain employs TRBV12-3 or TRBV12-4 and TRBJ1-5; no clear D. The V end was cut by 1 base, the J end by 3 bases, with 4 bases between. The CDR3 length is 13 residues. CDR3 DNA: TGTGCCAGCAGTTTAGATGTCAATCAGCCCCAGCATTTT. This gives the protein CASSLDVNQPQHF.

This clonotype has at least ten counts. CDR3 DNA sequence: TGTGCCAGCAGCGTGTTTTTGGGGGGCCAAGACTCAGCCTGGGTGACCACTGAAGCTTTCTTT. Residues: CASSVFLGGQDSAWVTTEAFF. The chain carries TRBV9 and TRBJ1-1; the D gene is possibly TRBD1 (6 bases). Germline CDR1 reads SGDLS; CDR2 reads YYNGEE. This CDR3 region has 21 residues. V dropped 2 bases and J dropped 4 bases, with 33 bases sitting between them. The full variable domain, rest sourced from reference TRBV9 and TRBJ1-1, is DSGVTQTPKHLITATGQRVTLRCSPRSGDLSVYWYQQSLDQGLQFLIQYYNGEERAKGNILERFSAQQFPDLHSELNLSSLELGDSALYFCASSVFLGGQDSAWVTTEAFFGQGTRLTVV.

Ten or more counts support this clonotype. The V gene is TRBV9, the J gene TRBJ2-1; D is ambiguous. The germline V and J ends were trimmed by 0 bases and 3 bases, with 7 bases remaining between them. This CDR3 is 14 amino acids long. Germline assignment: CDR1 SGDLS and CDR2 YYNGEE. The CDR3 here is CASSVAPDYNEQFF. In DNA form, the CDR3 reads TGTGCCAGCAGCGTAGCCCCAGACTACAATGAGCAGTTCTTC. Together with reference TRBV9 and TRBJ2-1, the CDR3 gives the full variable domain: DSGVTQTPKHLITATGQRVTLRCSPRSGDLSVYWYQQSLDQGLQFLIQYYNGEERAKGNILERFSAQQFPDLHSELNLSSLELGDSALYFCASSVAPDYNEQFFGPGTRLTVL.

A few counts support this clonotype. The CDR3 region is CASSFGVDTQYF. The CDR3 region has the DNA TGTGCCAGCAGCTTCGGGGTGGATACGCAGTATTTT. The chain carries TRBV5-4 and TRBJ2-3, with D maybe TRBD2 (5 bases). The ends were cut back, 2 bases at V and 6 bases at J, with 7 bases in the middle. Looked up from germline, CDR1 is SGHNT and CDR2 is YYREEE (reference sequence). This CDR3 is 12 amino acids long. The whole variable domain, filled in from reference TRBV5-4 and TRBJ2-3, reads ETGVTQSPTHLIKTRGQQVTLRCSSQSGHNTVSWYQQALGQGPQFIFQYYREEENGRGNFPPRFSGLQFPNYSSELNVNALELDDSALYLCASSFGVDTQYFGPGTRLTVL.

There are a few counts of this clonotype. J is TRBJ1-4 and V is TRBV11-3; 8 positions agree with TRBD1. This CDR3 has 17 amino acids. Germline V lookup: CDR1 SGHNT, CDR2 YENEEA. V shed 5 bases and J 3 bases; nucleotides not matched to a gene: 11. The chain's CDR3 is CASSISGTGIPNEKLFF. The CDR3 nucleotides are TGTGCCAGCAGCATATCCGGGACAGGCATCCCTAATGAAAAACTGTTTTTT. Supplemented by reference TRBV11-3 and TRBJ1-4, the full variable domain reads EAGVVQSPRYKIIEKKQPVAFWCNPISGHNTLYWYLQNLGQGPELLIRYENEEAVDDSQLPKDRFSAERLKGVDSTLKIQPAELGDSAVYLCASSISGTGIPNEKLFFGSGTQLSVL.

V and J are TRBV6-1 and TRBJ2-1; D is ambiguous. The V gene lost 4 bases and the J gene lost 5 bases, with 9 bases spanning the gap. CDR3 length: 13 residues. CDR1 is MNHNS and CDR2 is SASEGT in the germline V gene. In nucleotides, the CDR3 is TGTGCCAGCAGTGCTTTTACAGACAATGAGCAGTTCTTC. It specifies CASSAFTDNEQFF.

The table lists this clonotype with a few counts. V gene TRBV7-9 combines with J gene TRBJ1-4; D might be TRBD1 (6 bases). Germline values: CDR1 SEHNR, CDR2 FQNEAQ (reference sequence). The CDR3 covers 16 residues. Trimming took 5 bases from V and 4 from J, leaving 17 bases between them. CDR3 loop: CASSLRVDRSNEKLFF. CDR3 bases: TGTGCCAGCAGCCTTAGAGTTGACAGGAGTAATGAAAAACTGTTTTTT.

This clonotype showed up just a few times. The rearrangement links TRBV27 to TRBJ2-4, with TRBD2 as a possible D gene (5 bases). The CDR3 contains 17 residues. Germline values: CDR1 MNHEY, CDR2 SMNVEV (reference sequence). With 6 bases removed from V and 6 bases from J, the gap between germline ends came to 24 bases. Written as DNA, the CDR3 is TGTGCCAGCAGGGACTTGAGAGAACGGGGAACCCTAAACATTCAGTACTTC. As protein: CASRDLRERGTLNIQYF.

This clonotype has ten or more counts. This sequence joins TRBV4-3 and TRBJ2-1, with TRBD2 matching 7 bases. Germline V gene lookup returns CDR1 LGHNA and CDR2 YSLEER. This CDR3 has 18 amino acids. V trimming: 0 bases; J trimming: 4 bases; junction bases outside the gene matches: 12. Here the CDR3 reads CASSQDSAGANAYNEQFF. CDR3 coding DNA: TGCGCCAGCAGCCAAGATTCGGCGGGAGCCAACGCTTACAATGAGCAGTTCTTC.